The present TCR beta chain was sequenced within a study of blood T cell repertoires in COVID-19. Study background: Acute and convalescent COVID-19 samples came from the United States, Italy and Spain. Sources were T cells, B-cell-depleted T cells, or PBMCs; the material itself was cDNA or gDNA.

In the study's own analysis: Reference gene primer amplification gave estimated nucleated cell counts. Repertoires were generated with immunoSEQ multiplex PCR, while TCRdb's copy carries only in-frame clones and drops some. V, J and clone size reflect that table, while D and trimming were determined from the DNA. The sample gives some 130,000 clones, 75% to 90% of which show up once; less than 5.5% is in the top ten. Those enrolled in Seattle joined during active infection and were followed longitudinally afterward. Sequenced material: peripheral blood. This receptor was obtained from a man between 60 and 70 years old with COVID-19, enrolled during active disease.

The CDR3 is CASSRSAGGQETQYF. The CDR3 DNA reads TGTGCCAGCAGCCGAAGCGCGGGGGGCCAAGAGACCCAGTACTTC. The genes are TRBV7-3 and TRBJ2-5; TRBD2 aligns across 8 bases. The germline V gene has CDR1 SGHTA and CDR2 FQGTGA. CDR3 length equals 15 residues. After removal of 5 bases from V and 1 base from J, the junction contained 6 bases not matched to a gene. Combining the CDR3 with reference TRBV7-3 and TRBJ2-5 gives the whole variable domain GAGVSQTPSNKVTEKGKYVELRCDPISGHTALYWYRQSLGQGPEFLIYFQGTGAADDSGLPNDRFFAVRPEGSVSTLKIQRTERGDSAVYLCASSRSAGGQETQYFGPGTRLLVL.